This T cell receptor beta chain was retrieved from a study of T cell clones after liver transplantation. Looking at the study overall: Pre-transplant mixed lymphocyte reactions yielded third-party-reactive TCRbeta sequences as comparators for graft-donor-reactive sequences. Standard immunosuppression, with no induction, continued until 12-24 months after transplant. Draws occurred before transplant, before withdrawal, and after complete or failed withdrawal.

Findings of the study overall: The donor-reactive repertoire was only partly measurable in a couple of subjects, lacking donor cells.

Details on this clone: Antigen: not known.

Germline CDR1 reads SGHAT; CDR2 reads FQNNGV. CDR3 size: 11 residues. V lost 4 bases and J lost 8, with 8 bases in between. Measured with immunoSEQ multiplex PCR; TCRdb has only the in-frame clones, and not every one. The data show some 57,000 clones, around 70% seen once. The sample consisted of CD4+ T cells from blood, taken at the 22-month timepoint. This clonotype was sampled from a human patient who received a liver transplant. Some T cells may be graft donor cells. The chain joins TRBV11-2 to TRBJ1-2; maybe TRBD1 (6 bases). CDR3 DNA: TGTGCCAGCAGCTCCAGGGGCGGCTACACCTTC. Encoded protein: CASSSRGGYTF.